What follows are 21 T cell receptor beta chains derived from one specimen sequenced in a study of T cell repertoires in cytomegalovirus infection. TCRdb reanalysed the reads using MiXCR and keeps one entry per CDR3 protein. Among about 130,000 distinct CDR3 sequences listed, roughly 9% were seen once. The source material was PBMCs. All receptors come from a human donor in good health (CMV status not recorded). Some clones in this sample may be carry-over from other donors' samples.

There are a few counts of this clonotype. The rearrangement uses TRBV9 and TRBJ2-5; D is uncertain. V lost 1 base to trimming and J lost 0 bases, with 4 bases between them. The CDR3 totals 13 residues. CDR1 and CDR2 from the germline V gene are SGDLS and YYNGEE. CDR3 in amino acids: CASSVTHQETQYF. The DNA of the CDR3 is TGTGCCAGCAGCGTAACCCACCAAGAGACCCAGTACTTC.

This clonotype came up a few times. CDR3 amino acids: CASSRDDYEQYF. DNA of the CDR3: TGTGCCAGCAGCAGGGACGACTACGAGCAGTACTTC. The gene calls are TRBV2 and TRBJ2-7, with D perhaps being TRBD1 or TRBD2 (5 bases each). The germline gives CDR1 SNHLY, CDR2 FYNNEI. The CDR3 spans 12 residues. Trimming stripped 6 bases from V and 3 bases from J, with 9 bases between.

This clonotype was seen repeatedly, ten times or more. In nucleotides, the CDR3 is TGTGCCAGCAGTTTAACAGCCTTTTACGAGCAGTACTTC. Its translation: CASSLTAFYEQYF. The rearrangement joins TRBV27 to TRBJ2-7; no definite D call. Germline-derived CDR1 and CDR2 are MNHEY and SMNVEV (reference sequence). The germline V and J ends were trimmed by 2 bases and 4 bases, with 9 bases remaining between them. The CDR3 extends over 13 amino acids.

This clonotype was recorded many times. The gene calls are TRBV2 and TRBJ1-2; no clear D gene. Germline V gives CDR1 SNHLY, CDR2 FYNNEI. This CDR3 spans 11 amino acids. V dropped 9 bases and J dropped 8 bases, with 13 bases sitting between them. This CDR3 reads CARKALGGYTF. Written as DNA, the CDR3 is TGTGCCAGAAAAGCTCTTGGGGGCTACACCTTC. The variable domain in full, completed from reference TRBV2 and TRBJ1-2, reads EPEVTQTPSHQVTQMGQEVILRCVPISNHLYFYWYRQILGQKVEFLVSFYNNEISEKSEIFDDQFSVERPDGSNFTLKIRSTKLEDSAMYFCARKALGGYTFGSGTRLTVV.

In its sample, this clonotype was seen many times. This sequence joins TRBV28 and TRBJ2-3, with D unclear. The CDR3 totals 15 residues. The ends were cut back, 2 bases at V and 0 bases at J, with 9 bases in the middle. The V gene's germline CDR1 is MDHEN and CDR2 SYDVKM. Here the CDR3 DNA reads TGTGCCAGCAGTTTAGCAGTGATTAGCACAGATACGCAGTATTTT. Protein product: CASSLAVISTDTQYF. The full variable domain, rest sourced from reference TRBV28 and TRBJ2-3, is DVKVTQSSRYLVKRTGEKVFLECVQDMDHENMFWYRQDPGLGLRLIYFSYDVKMKEKGDIPEGYSVSREKKERFSLILESASTNQTSMYLCASSLAVISTDTQYFGPGTRLTVL.

This clonotype was seen ten or more times. The chain joins TRBV20-1 to TRBJ1-5; no definite D call. With 0 bases removed from V and 0 bases from J, the gap between germline ends came to 12 bases. The CDR3 contains 16 residues. The V gene's germline CDR1 is DFQATT and CDR2 SNEGSKA (reference sequence). The CDR3 protein is CSAREGPIISNQPQHF. In DNA form, the CDR3 reads TGCAGTGCTAGAGAAGGACCGATTATTAGCAATCAGCCCCAGCATTTT.

V is TRBV10-3 and J is TRBJ1-2; 7 positions match TRBD1. Germline V gene lookup returns CDR1 ENHRY and CDR2 SYGVKD. V lost 7 bases, J lost 4 bases, and 15 bases stayed unmatched. The CDR3 contains 16 residues. The CDR3 DNA is TGTGCCATCAATCAGGGGCTGCTGGCAGGGGGCTATGGCTACACCTTC. This translates into CAINQGLLAGGYGYTF.

In its sample, this clonotype was seen a few times. This chain links TRBV24-1 with TRBJ2-3; 9 bases agree with TRBD1. Germline loops: CDR1 KGHDR, CDR2 SFDVKD. This CDR3 is built from 17 residues. V was pared by 1 base and J by 4 bases, with 8 bases of the junction left unmatched. Here the CDR3 reads CATSDLARDRESDTQYF. CDR3 nucleotides: TGTGCCACCAGTGATTTAGCTAGGGACAGGGAGTCAGATACGCAGTATTTT.

This clonotype was counted many times. J is TRBJ1-1 and V is TRBV4-1; D unclear. The CDR3 has 14 residues. The V and J ends lost 1 base and 4 bases respectively, with 10 bases between them. Germline V lookup: CDR1 MGHRA, CDR2 YSYEKL. CDR3 nucleotide sequence: TGCGCCAGCAGCCAAGGACGTCTCGCCACTGAAGCTTTCTTT. Protein: CASSQGRLATEAFF.

This clonotype was seen at least ten times. The J gene is TRBJ2-7, the V gene TRBV20-1, with TRBD2 matching 8 bases. From germline, CDR1 is DFQATT and CDR2 SNEGSKA (reference sequence). V lost 3 bases and J lost 2; bases outside the gene matches: 6. The CDR3 extends over 14 amino acids. The CDR3 nucleotides are TGCAGTGCTAGGCCTCTAGCGGGTACCTACGAGCAGTACTTC. Protein product: CSARPLAGTYEQYF.

In this sample, this clonotype turned up many times. The genes are TRBV29-1 and TRBJ2-1; tentative D call: TRBD1 (6 bases). CDR1 is SQVTM, CDR2 ANQGSEA, per germline. This CDR3 has 15 amino acids. The V end lost 5 bases, the J end lost 0 bases, and 14 bases lay between the germline ends. Written as DNA, the CDR3 is TGCAGCGTTTCCGGGACACCAAACTCCTACAATGAGCAGTTCTTC. It encodes CSVSGTPNSYNEQFF.

In this sample, this clonotype turned up a few times. The chain employs TRBV18 and TRBJ2-5; the D gene is possibly TRBD2 (5 bases). Germline lookup yields CDR1 KGHSH and CDR2 LQKENI. The CDR3 has 13 amino acids. Trimming took off 4 bases at V and 2 bases at J, with 8 bases between the two ends. The CDR3 reads CASSRESQETQYF. In DNA form, the CDR3 reads TGTGCCAGCTCACGGGAGTCGCAAGAGACCCAGTACTTC.

The sample holds many counts of this clonotype. This chain connects TRBV27 to TRBJ1-2; D call uncertain. V lost 5 bases to trimming and J lost 7 bases, with 14 bases between them. This CDR3 contains 13 residues. CDR1 MNHEY and CDR2 SMNVEV come from the germline V gene (reference sequence). In DNA, the CDR3 is TGTGCCAGCAGTCCACCCGAAACGGGTGGCTACACCTTC. It encodes CASSPPETGGYTF.

This clonotype was seen repeatedly, ten times or more. The CDR3 nucleotides read TGCAGTGCTAGAGCGGGGAACGGAGAGACCCAGTACTTC. Protein sequence: CSARAGNGETQYF. The chain has TRBV20-1 and TRBJ2-5; possibly TRBD2 for D (5 bases). The V gene's germline CDR1 is DFQATT and CDR2 SNEGSKA (reference sequence). This CDR3 region has 13 residues. V lost 1 base to trimming and J lost 4 bases, with 10 bases between them.

This clonotype was detected many times. V is TRBV2 and J is TRBJ1-5; TRBD1 is a possible D gene (5 bases). Trimming shortened V by 4 bases and J by 1 base, and 8 bases separated the two germline ends. The CDR3 consists of 14 residues. Germline V gene sequence: CDR1 SNHLY, CDR2 FYNNEI. CDR3 sequence reads: CASSGGESNQPQHF. In DNA form, the CDR3 reads TGTGCCAGCAGTGGGGGCGAAAGCAATCAGCCCCAGCATTTT.

This clonotype was seen more than once but under ten times. The chain employs TRBV19 and TRBJ1-1; perhaps TRBD1 as D (5 bases). Germline assignment: CDR1 LNHDA and CDR2 SQIVND (reference sequence). V lost 4 bases and J lost 7, with 19 bases in between. The CDR3 loop spans 15 amino acids. The CDR3 region has the DNA TGTGCCAGTAGTACCGGGGCAGGGTCGATGAGTGAAGCTTTCTTT. As protein: CASSTGAGSMSEAFF.

This clonotype appeared a few times. The gene calls are TRBV20-1 and TRBJ2-1, with TRBD2 matching 8 bases. CDR3 size: 14 residues. Trimming took 5 bases from V and 2 from J; bases not matched to a gene: 5. CDR1 DFQATT and CDR2 SNEGSKA come from the germline V gene (reference sequence). DNA for the CDR3: TGCAGTGCTCGAACGGGGGGGCCCTACAATGAGCAGTTCTTC. Translation gives CSARTGGPYNEQFF.

This clonotype occurred a few times. The genes are TRBV5-4 and TRBJ2-1; D is uncertain. The CDR3 totals 15 residues. Between the trimmed V and J ends, which lost 1 base and 2 bases, there was a span of 10 bases. Per germline, CDR1 SGHNT and CDR2 YYREEE (reference sequence). The CDR3 spells CASSLPVGTYNEQFF. CDR3 coding DNA: TGTGCCAGCAGCTTGCCAGTGGGGACCTACAATGAGCAGTTCTTC.

V usage is TRBV29-1 and J usage is TRBJ1-2, with 10 bases fitting TRBD1. Germline V CDR1 and CDR2: SQVTM, ANQGSEA. Trimming removed 7 bases from V and 8 bases from J; junction bases left unmatched: 7. The CDR3 is 12 residues long. The CDR3 protein is CSATGTGDGYTF. CDR3 nucleotides: TGCAGCGCGACCGGGACAGGGGACGGCTACACCTTC.

This clonotype has at least ten counts. The chain recombines TRBV20-1 with TRBJ2-1; perhaps TRBD1 as D (5 bases). The CDR3 runs 15 residues. The ends were cut back, 0 bases at V and 5 bases at J, with 14 bases in the middle. Germline V gene sequence: CDR1 DFQATT, CDR2 SNEGSKA (reference sequence). CDR3 in amino acids: CSAREVRQLHNEQFF. CDR3 in DNA: TGCAGTGCTAGAGAAGTAAGACAGCTTCACAATGAGCAGTTCTTC.

The rearrangement uses TRBV6-5 and TRBJ2-1; 9 bases align to TRBD1. The CDR3 extends over 15 amino acids. Germline CDR1 reads MNHEY; CDR2 reads SVGAGI. V was clipped by 0 bases and J by 9 bases; unmatched bases: 6. The CDR3 DNA reads TGTGCCAGCAGTTACTCGATGGGACAGGGTGGTGAGCAGTTCTTC. Translation gives CASSYSMGQGGEQFF.